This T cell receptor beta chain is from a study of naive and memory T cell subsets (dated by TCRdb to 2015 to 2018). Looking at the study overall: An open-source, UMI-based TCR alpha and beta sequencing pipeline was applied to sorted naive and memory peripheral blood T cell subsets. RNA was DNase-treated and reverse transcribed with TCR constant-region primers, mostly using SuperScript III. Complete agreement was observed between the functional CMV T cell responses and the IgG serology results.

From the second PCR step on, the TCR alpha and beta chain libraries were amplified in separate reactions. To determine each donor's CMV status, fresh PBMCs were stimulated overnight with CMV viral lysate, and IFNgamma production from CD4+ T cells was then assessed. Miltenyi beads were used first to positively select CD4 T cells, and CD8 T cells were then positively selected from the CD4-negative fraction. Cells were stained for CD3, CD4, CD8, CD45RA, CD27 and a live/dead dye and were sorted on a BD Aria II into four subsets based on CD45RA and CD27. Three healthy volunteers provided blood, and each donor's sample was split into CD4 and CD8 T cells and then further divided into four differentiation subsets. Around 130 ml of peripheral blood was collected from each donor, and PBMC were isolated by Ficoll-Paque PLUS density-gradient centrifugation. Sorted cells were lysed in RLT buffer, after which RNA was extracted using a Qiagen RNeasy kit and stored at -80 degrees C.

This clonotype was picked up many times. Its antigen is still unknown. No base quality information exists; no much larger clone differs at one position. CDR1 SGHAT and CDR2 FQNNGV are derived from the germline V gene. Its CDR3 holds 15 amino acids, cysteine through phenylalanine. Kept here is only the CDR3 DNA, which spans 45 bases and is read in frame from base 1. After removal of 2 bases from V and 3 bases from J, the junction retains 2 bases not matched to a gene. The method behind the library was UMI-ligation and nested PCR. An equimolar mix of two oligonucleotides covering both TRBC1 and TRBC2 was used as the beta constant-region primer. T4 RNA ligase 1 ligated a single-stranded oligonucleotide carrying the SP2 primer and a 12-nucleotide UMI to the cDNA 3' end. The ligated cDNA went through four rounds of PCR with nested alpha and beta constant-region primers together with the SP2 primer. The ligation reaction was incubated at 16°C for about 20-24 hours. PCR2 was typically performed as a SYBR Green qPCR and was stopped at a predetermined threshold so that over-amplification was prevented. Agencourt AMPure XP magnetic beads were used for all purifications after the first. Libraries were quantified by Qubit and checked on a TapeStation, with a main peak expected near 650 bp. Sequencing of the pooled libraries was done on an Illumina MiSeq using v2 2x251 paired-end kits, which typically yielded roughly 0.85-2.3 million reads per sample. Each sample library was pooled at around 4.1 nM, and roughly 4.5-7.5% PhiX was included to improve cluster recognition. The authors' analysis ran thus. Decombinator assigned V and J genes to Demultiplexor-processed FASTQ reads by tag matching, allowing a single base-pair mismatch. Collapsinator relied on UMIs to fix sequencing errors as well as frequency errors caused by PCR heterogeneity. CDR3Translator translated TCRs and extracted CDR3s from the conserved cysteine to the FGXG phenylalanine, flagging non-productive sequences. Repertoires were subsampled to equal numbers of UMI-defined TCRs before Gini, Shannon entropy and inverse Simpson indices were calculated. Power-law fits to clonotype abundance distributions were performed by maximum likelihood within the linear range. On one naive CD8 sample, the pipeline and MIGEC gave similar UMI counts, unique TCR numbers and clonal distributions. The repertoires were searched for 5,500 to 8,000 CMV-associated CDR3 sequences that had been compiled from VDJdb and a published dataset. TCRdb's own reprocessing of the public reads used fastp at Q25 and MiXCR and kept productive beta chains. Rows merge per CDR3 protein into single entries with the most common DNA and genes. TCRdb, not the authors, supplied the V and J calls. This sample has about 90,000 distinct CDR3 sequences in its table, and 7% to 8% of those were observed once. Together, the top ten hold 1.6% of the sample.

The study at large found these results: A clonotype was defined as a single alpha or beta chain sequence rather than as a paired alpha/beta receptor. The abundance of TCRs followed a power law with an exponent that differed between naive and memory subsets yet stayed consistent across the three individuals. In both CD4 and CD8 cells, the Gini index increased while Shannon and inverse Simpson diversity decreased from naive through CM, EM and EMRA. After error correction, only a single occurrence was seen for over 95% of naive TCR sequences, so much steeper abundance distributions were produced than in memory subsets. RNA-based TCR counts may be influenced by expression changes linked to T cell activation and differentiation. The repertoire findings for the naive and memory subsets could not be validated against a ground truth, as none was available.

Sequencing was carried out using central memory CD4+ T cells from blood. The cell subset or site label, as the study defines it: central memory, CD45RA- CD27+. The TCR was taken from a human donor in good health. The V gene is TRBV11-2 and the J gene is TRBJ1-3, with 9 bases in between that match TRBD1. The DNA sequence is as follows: TGTGCCAGCAGCTTAAGGACAGGGGATGGAAACACCATATATTTT. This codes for CASSLRTGDGNTIYF.